A single sample is the source of the 22 T cell receptor beta chains below, sequenced in a study of blood T cell repertoires in COVID-19 (dated by TCRdb to the early 2020s). The library came from the immunoSEQ multiplex PCR assay. TCRdb took this table from immuneACCESS and kept in-frame rearrangements with V and J called. Such tables lack part of the clones; where checked against another copy, unresolved V genes explain under half of the gap, and the rest is unexplained. The sample records under 130,000 clones, about four fifths of which are singletons. In total, the top ten clones hold 8% to 10% of the sample. Sequences were obtained from peripheral blood. The receptors here all came from a woman in her 70s with acute or convalescent COVID-19.

V usage is TRBV12-5 and J usage is TRBJ2-3, with D maybe TRBD1 (7 bases). In germline, CDR1 is LGHNT, CDR2 FRNRAP. Trimming removed 6 bases at V and 5 bases at J, with 12 bases between. This CDR3 comprises 13 residues. CDR3 sequence: CASGGTAGDTQYF. The CDR3 nucleotides read TGTGCTAGTGGAGGGACAGCGGGAGATACGCAGTATTTT.

The rearrangement uses TRBV18 and TRBJ2-7; TRBD1 matches 8 bases. J gave up 2 bases and V 4 bases, and 10 bases lay outside the gene matches. The germline gives CDR1 KGHSH, CDR2 LQKENI. The CDR3 totals 16 residues. The CDR3 nucleotides read TGTGCCAGCTCACTCTTCACCGGGACAGGTGCCTACGAGCAGTACTTC. It is translated as CASSLFTGTGAYEQYF.

The chain recombines TRBV5-4 with TRBJ2-1, with D possibly matching TRBD2 (6 bases). Germline CDR1 is SGHNT and CDR2 is YYREEE (reference sequence). The germline V and J ends were trimmed by 2 bases and 2 bases, with 11 bases remaining between them. The CDR3 covers 15 residues. This chain's CDR3 is CASSFGGVPYNEQFF. The CDR3 nucleotides are TGTGCCAGCAGCTTCGGAGGGGTTCCCTACAATGAGCAGTTCTTC. Full variable domain (rest looked up from reference TRBV5-4 and TRBJ2-1): ETGVTQSPTHLIKTRGQQVTLRCSSQSGHNTVSWYQQALGQGPQFIFQYYREEENGRGNFPPRFSGLQFPNYSSELNVNALELDDSALYLCASSFGGVPYNEQFFGPGTRLTVL.

This rearrangement joins TRBV6-5 to TRBJ2-5; 13 bases align to TRBD2. The CDR3 is made up of 15 amino acids. CDR1 is MNHEY and CDR2 is SVGAGI in the germline V gene. V shed 6 bases, J shed 5 bases, and the junction held 6 bases outside the gene matches. The CDR3 spells CASSPPTSGGETQYF. For the CDR3, the DNA is TGTGCCAGCAGCCCCCCGACTAGCGGGGGGGAGACCCAGTACTTC.

The chain has TRBV7-2 and TRBJ2-3; 7 nucleotides agree with TRBD2. Germline CDR1 is SGHTA and CDR2 is FQGNSA. The junction had 14 bases not matched to a gene; V was cut back by 5 bases and J by 3 bases. The CDR3 length is 17 residues. In DNA form, the CDR3 reads TGTGCCAGCAGCCCCTGGGGGTCGGGAGGTGATACAGATACGCAGTATTTT. As protein: CASSPWGSGGDTDTQYF.

V gene TRBV10-3 combines with J gene TRBJ2-5; 10 bases fit TRBD2. The CDR3 runs 16 residues. CDR1 ENHRY and CDR2 SYGVKD come from the germline V gene. Germline trimming cut 5 bases from V and 3 bases from J; bases unmatched to any gene: 9. CDR3 in amino acids: CAISSTSGMFEETQYF. The CDR3 DNA reads as TGTGCCATCAGTTCAACTAGCGGGATGTTCGAAGAGACCCAGTACTTC.

To note about this clone: One end of the junction is discordant with germline, which a read error may explain. This sequence joins TRBV18 and TRBJ2-7; the D is unclear. The CDR3 length is 14 residues. The V gene's germline CDR1 is KGHSH and CDR2 LQKENI. The CDR3: CASSPPTRSSEQYF. The CDR3 bases are TGTGCCAGCTCACCACCTACAAGATCCTCCGAGCAGTACTTC.

The gene calls are TRBV2 and TRBJ2-1; 8 nucleotides match TRBD2. In germline, CDR1 is SNHLY, CDR2 FYNNEI. This CDR3 has 15 residues. V was pared by 6 bases and J by 0 bases, with 4 bases of the junction left unmatched. CDR3 coding DNA: TGTGCCAGCAGCATACTAGCGGCCTCCTACAATGAGCAGTTCTTC. It specifies CASSILAASYNEQFF.

V usage is TRBV5-4 and J usage is TRBJ1-1; 11 positions agree with TRBD1. This CDR3 comprises 16 residues. From germline, CDR1 is SGHNT and CDR2 YYREEE (reference sequence). The V segment lost 4 bases and the J segment 6 bases; nucleotides outside the gene matches: 11. CDR3 bases: TGTGCCAGCAGCGGCCGGGACAGGGGGTTCGGGCCTGAAGCTTTCTTT. It is translated as CASSGRDRGFGPEAFF.

The V gene is TRBV18, the J gene TRBJ2-7; perhaps TRBD1 as D (5 bases). The CDR3 is 12 residues long. V lost 3 bases and J 6 bases, leaving 9 bases between the germline ends. Per the germline V gene, CDR1 is KGHSH and CDR2 is LQKENI. CDR3 loop: CASSPATAEQYF. DNA of the CDR3: TGTGCCAGCTCACCCGCGACAGCCGAGCAGTACTTC.

This clone occurred once. V and J are TRBV21-1 and TRBJ2-5; TRBD1, the table's D call, lacks a check against the DNA. TRBV21-1 is a known pseudogene. This CDR3 region has 18 residues. The CDR3 DNA is TGTGCCAGCAGCCCCAGGACAGGAGCCGGGGGAACTCTAGAGACCCAGTACTTC. Its protein product is CASSPRTGAGGTLETQYF.

The table lists this clone with a few counts. This chain uses TRBV6-4 with TRBJ2-5; 8 bases match TRBD2. The germline gives CDR1 MRHNA, CDR2 SNTAGT. V gave up 4 bases and J gave up 5 bases; unmatched junction bases: 9. This CDR3 is 15 amino acids long. The CDR3 region has the DNA TGTGCCAGCAGTGGCCAGGAGCGGGAGCGGGAGACCCAGTACTTC. Protein sequence: CASSGQERERETQYF.

The genes are TRBV19 and TRBJ1-4; 9 bases line up with TRBD1. V was clipped by 4 bases and J by 3 bases; unmatched bases: 9. Germline CDR1 is LNHDA and CDR2 is SQIVND (reference sequence). This CDR3 comprises 17 residues. CDR3 nucleotides: TGTGCCAGTAGTACGAAACAGGGGGCGCAGGCTAATGAAAAACTGTTTTTT. Its protein is CASSTKQGAQANEKLFF.

The chain joins TRBV19 to TRBJ1-2, with D perhaps matching TRBD1 (5 bases). Trimming left V 3 bases short and J 3 bases short, with 17 bases between. This CDR3 contains 16 residues. CDR1 and CDR2 from the germline V gene are LNHDA and SQIVND (reference sequence). This chain's CDR3 is CASSMMPGTVDYGYTF. Here the CDR3 DNA reads TGTGCCAGTAGTATGATGCCCGGGACTGTGGACTATGGCTACACCTTC. The full variable domain, in which reference TRBV19 and TRBJ1-2 provide the parts outside the CDR3, is DGGITQSPKYLFRKEGQNVTLSCEQNLNHDAMYWYRQDPGQGLRLIYYSQIVNDFQKGDIAEGYSVSREKKESFPLTVTSAQKNPTAFYLCASSMMPGTVDYGYTFGSGTRLTVV.

The genes are TRBV27 and TRBJ1-5; D ambiguous. Germline V gene sequence: CDR1 MNHEY, CDR2 SMNVEV (reference sequence). V was trimmed by 3 bases and J by 0 bases, leaving 3 bases between them. The CDR3 is 13 amino acids. The CDR3 region is CASSFNSNQPQHF. CDR3 nucleotides: TGTGCCAGCAGTTTCAATAGCAATCAGCCCCAGCATTTT.

This rearrangement joins TRBV4-1 to TRBJ2-5, with 9 bases matching TRBD2. Losses at the gene ends were 2 bases for V and 2 bases for J; bases not matched to a gene: 9. The CDR3 spans 17 residues. Germline V gene sequence: CDR1 MGHRA, CDR2 YSYEKL. CDR3 in DNA: TGCGCCAGCAGCCAAAGCCCCAGCGGGGGGCCTCAAGAGACCCAGTACTTC. It is translated as CASSQSPSGGPQETQYF.

This chain joins TRBV5-6 and TRBJ2-2; tentatively, D is TRBD1 (5 bases). CDR1 SGHDT and CDR2 YYEEEE come from the germline V gene. Trimming left V 2 bases short and J 2 bases short, with 13 bases between. The CDR3 has 16 amino acids. In DNA, the CDR3 is TGTGCCAGCAGCTTTCTTCGGACACGAAACACCGGGGAGCTGTTTTTT. It specifies CASSFLRTRNTGELFF.

The CDR3 loop is CASSLVVTGANVLTF. CDR3 in DNA: TGTGCCAGCAGCTTGGTTGTTACTGGGGCCAACGTCCTGACTTTC. The gene calls are TRBV5-5 and TRBJ2-6; D uncertain. V lost 0 bases to trimming and J lost 2 bases, with 6 bases between them. This CDR3 spans 15 amino acids. Per the germline V gene, CDR1 is SGHKS and CDR2 is YYEKEE (reference sequence).

The chain uses TRBV2 and TRBJ1-1; D may be TRBD1 (5 bases). The germline V and J ends were trimmed by 6 bases and 6 bases, with 14 bases remaining between them. The germline V gene encodes CDR1 SNHLY and CDR2 FYNNEI. The CDR3 covers 13 residues. CDR3 nucleotides: TGTGCCAGCAGGCGCGCAGGGATGGCTGAAGCTTTCTTT. Translated: CASRRAGMAEAFF.

The rearrangement links TRBV2 to TRBJ1-2; 9 bases are shared with TRBD1. The CDR3 contains 15 residues. The germline CDR1 and CDR2 sequences are SNHLY and FYNNEI. The ends lost 7 bases at V and 4 bases at J; junction bases unmatched: 10. The CDR3 sequence: CASNIAGTGRYGYTF. As DNA, the CDR3 is TGTGCCAGCAATATCGCCGGGACAGGGCGCTATGGCTACACCTTC.

The CDR3, as DNA: TGTGCCAGCAGCTTATCACTAGCGGGAGGTGTTCGCTACGAGCAGTACTTC. Protein product: CASSLSLAGGVRYEQYF. The rearrangement links TRBV7-2 to TRBJ2-7, with 12 nucleotides matching TRBD2. Germline CDR1 SGHTA, CDR2 FQGNSA. The CDR3 sequence is 17 residues long. Trimming removed 2 bases from V and 3 bases from J; junction bases left unmatched: 8. The whole variable domain, filled in from reference TRBV7-2 and TRBJ2-7, reads GAGVSQSPSNKVTEKGKDVELRCDPISGHTALYWYRQSLGQGLEFLIYFQGNSAPDKSGLPSDRFSAERTGGSVSTLTIQRTQQEDSAVYLCASSLSLAGGVRYEQYFGPGTRLTVT.

The rearrangement links TRBV4-3 to TRBJ1-1, with a possible D match to TRBD1 (5 bases). Between the trimmed V and J ends, which lost 0 bases and 5 bases, there was a span of 19 bases. Germline-derived CDR1 and CDR2 are LGHNA and YSLEER. This CDR3 contains 17 residues. The CDR3 sequence: CASSQDWSGRGGTEAFF. The DNA of the CDR3 is TGCGCCAGCAGCCAAGATTGGTCAGGGCGCGGGGGTACTGAAGCTTTCTTT.